The entry that follows covers one T cell receptor beta chain sequence. Its target is unknown. Germline V gene data show CDR1 as SGHTA and CDR2 as FQGNSA. The CDR3 is 15 amino acids. J gave up 4 bases and V 0 bases, and 4 bases lay outside the gene matches. A 1 in 200,000 to 1 in 1 million T cell depth was the sequencing target. Assay used: immunoSEQ multiplex PCR; TCRdb lists only in-frame clones, some missing. The data show 90,000 to 150,000 clones, with 58% seen just once and about 40% held by the top ten. This sample was included in a study of cytotoxic CD8 clonotypes in ibrutinib-treated CLL. Study summary: Response samples were taken after a median of approximately 11 months on treatment, range 6 to 36.

Broader study findings: Progressing patients had sampling times that differed from those of sustained-remission patients.

The sample consisted of PBMCs, taken after 24 months of ibrutinib treatment. The sequence was collected from a human donor with chronic lymphocytic leukemia. This chain uses TRBV7-2 with TRBJ1-2; 8 bases align to TRBD1. The CDR3 region has the DNA TGTGCCAGCAGCTTAGCGGGAGACAGGGGCTATGGCTACACCTTC. Residues: CASSLAGDRGYGYTF.